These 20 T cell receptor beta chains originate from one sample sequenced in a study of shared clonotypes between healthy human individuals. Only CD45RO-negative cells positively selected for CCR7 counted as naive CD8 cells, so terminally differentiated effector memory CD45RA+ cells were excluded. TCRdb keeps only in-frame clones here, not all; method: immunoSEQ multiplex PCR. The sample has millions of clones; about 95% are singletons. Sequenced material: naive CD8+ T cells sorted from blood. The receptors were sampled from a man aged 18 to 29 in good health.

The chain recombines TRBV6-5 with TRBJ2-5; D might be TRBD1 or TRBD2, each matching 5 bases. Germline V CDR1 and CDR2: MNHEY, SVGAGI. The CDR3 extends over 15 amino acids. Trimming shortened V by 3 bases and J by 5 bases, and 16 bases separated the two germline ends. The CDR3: CASSYGPGTYETQYF. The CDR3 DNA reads TGTGCCAGCAGTTATGGGCCAGGGACGTATGAGACCCAGTACTTC.

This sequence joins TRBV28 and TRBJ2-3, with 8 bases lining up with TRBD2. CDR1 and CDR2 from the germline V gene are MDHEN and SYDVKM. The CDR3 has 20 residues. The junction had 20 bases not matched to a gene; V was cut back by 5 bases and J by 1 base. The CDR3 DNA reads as TGTGCCAGCAGTGCTTCCGGGACTAGAGATTTCCGTCGGGGCACAGATACGCAGTATTTT. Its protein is CASSASGTRDFRRGTDTQYF.

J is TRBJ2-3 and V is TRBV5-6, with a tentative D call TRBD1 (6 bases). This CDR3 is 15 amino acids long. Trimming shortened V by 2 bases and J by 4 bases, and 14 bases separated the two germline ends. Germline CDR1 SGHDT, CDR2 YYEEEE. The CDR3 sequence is CASSLGTGSADTQYF. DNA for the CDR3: TGTGCCAGCAGCTTAGGTACAGGGAGCGCAGATACGCAGTATTTT.

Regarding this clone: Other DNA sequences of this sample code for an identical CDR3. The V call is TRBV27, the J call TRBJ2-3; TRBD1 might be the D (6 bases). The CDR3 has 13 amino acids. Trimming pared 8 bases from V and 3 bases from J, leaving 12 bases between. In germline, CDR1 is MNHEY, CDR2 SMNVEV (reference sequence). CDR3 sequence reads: CASSTGSTDTQYF. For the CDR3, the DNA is TGTGCCAGCTCGACAGGCTCAACAGATACGCAGTATTTT.

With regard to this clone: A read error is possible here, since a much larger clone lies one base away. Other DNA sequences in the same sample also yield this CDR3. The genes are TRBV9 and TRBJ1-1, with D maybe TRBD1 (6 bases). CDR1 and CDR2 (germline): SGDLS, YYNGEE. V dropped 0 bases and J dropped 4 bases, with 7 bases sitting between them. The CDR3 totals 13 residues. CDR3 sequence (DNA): TGTGCCAGCAGCGTAGTGGGGGCCACTGAAGCTTTCTTT. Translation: CASSVVGATEAFF.

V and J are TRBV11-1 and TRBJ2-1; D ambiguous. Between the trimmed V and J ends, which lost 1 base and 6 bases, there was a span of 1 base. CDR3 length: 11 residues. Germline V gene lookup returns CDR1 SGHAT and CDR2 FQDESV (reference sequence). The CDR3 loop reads CASSLVNEQFF. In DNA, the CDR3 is TGTGCCAGCAGCTTAGTCAATGAGCAGTTCTTC. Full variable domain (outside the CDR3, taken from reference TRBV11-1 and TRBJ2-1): EAEVAQSPRYKITEKSQAVAFWCDPISGHATLYWYRQILGQGPELLVQFQDESVVDDSQLPKDRFSAERLKGVDSTLKIQPAELGDSAMYLCASSLVNEQFFGPGTRLTVL.

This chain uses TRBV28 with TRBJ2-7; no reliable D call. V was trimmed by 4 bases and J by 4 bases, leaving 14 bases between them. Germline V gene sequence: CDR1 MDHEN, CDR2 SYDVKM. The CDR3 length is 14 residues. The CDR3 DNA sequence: TGTGCCAGCAGTTCCCGCAAGAGAGCATACGAGCAGTACTTC. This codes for CASSSRKRAYEQYF.

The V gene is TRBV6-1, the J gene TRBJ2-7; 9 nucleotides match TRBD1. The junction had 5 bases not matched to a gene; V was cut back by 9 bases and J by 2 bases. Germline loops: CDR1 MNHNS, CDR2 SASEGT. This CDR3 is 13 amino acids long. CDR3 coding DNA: TGTGCCAGGGGGACAGGGCGTCCCTACGAGCAGTACTTC. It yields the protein CARGTGRPYEQYF.

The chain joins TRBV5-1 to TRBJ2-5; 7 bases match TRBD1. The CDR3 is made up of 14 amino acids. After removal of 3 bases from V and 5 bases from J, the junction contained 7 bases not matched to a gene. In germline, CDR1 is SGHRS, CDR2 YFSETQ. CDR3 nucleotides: TGCGCCAGCAGCTCGACAGGGTCGTGGGAGACCCAGTACTTC. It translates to CASSSTGSWETQYF.

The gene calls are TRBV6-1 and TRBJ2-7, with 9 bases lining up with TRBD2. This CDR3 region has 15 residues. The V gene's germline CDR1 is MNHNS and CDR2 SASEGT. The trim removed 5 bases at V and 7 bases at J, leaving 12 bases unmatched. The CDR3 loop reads CASSKGRGLAGEQYF. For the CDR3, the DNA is TGTGCCAGCAGTAAGGGGAGGGGACTAGCTGGGGAGCAGTACTTC.

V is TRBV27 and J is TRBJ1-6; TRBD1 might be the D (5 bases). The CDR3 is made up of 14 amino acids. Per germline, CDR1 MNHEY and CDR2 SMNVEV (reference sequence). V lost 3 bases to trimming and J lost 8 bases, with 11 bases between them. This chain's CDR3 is CASSFGGAHSPLHF. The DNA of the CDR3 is TGTGCCAGCAGTTTCGGTGGGGCTCATTCACCCCTCCACTTT.

This CDR3 is CASRGSGNNEQFF. CDR3 bases: TGTGCCAGTAGAGGTAGCGGGAACAATGAGCAGTTCTTC. This rearrangement joins TRBV6-5 to TRBJ2-1; 8 bases map to TRBD2. The germline gives CDR1 MNHEY, CDR2 SVGAGI. This CDR3 comprises 13 residues. V lost 9 bases and J lost 5; bases outside the gene matches: 6.

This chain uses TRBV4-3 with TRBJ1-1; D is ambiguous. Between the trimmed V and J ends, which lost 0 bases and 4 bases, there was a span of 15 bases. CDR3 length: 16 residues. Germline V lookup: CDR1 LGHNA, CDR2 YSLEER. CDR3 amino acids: CASSQDPVGLGTEAFF. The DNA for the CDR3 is TGCGCCAGCAGCCAAGATCCGGTAGGGTTGGGCACTGAAGCTTTCTTT.

The CDR3 spells CASSQGFETSTDTQYF. DNA of the CDR3: TGTGCCAGCAGCCAAGGGTTCGAGACTAGCACAGATACGCAGTATTTT. This rearrangement joins TRBV14 to TRBJ2-3; D not certain. The CDR3 runs 16 residues. CDR1 SGHDN and CDR2 FVKESK come from the germline V gene. The ends were cut back, 1 base at V and 0 bases at J, with 11 bases in the middle.

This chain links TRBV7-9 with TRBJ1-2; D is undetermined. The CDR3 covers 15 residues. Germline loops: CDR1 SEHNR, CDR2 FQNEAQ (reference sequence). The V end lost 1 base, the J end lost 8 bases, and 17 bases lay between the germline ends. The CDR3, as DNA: TGTGCCAGCAGCTTAGAAAACGGAGCCCCGGAGGGCTACACCTTC. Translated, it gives CASSLENGAPEGYTF.

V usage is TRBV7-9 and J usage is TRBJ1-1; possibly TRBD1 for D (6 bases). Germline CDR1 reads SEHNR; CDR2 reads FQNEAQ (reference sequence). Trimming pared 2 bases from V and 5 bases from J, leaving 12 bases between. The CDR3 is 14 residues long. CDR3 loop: CASSLSTGITEAFF. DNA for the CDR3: TGTGCCAGCAGCTTATCTACAGGGATTACTGAAGCTTTCTTT.

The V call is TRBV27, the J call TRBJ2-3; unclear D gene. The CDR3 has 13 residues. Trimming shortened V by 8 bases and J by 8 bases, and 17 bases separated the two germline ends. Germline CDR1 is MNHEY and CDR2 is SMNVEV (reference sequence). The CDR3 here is CASFSLSPGTQYF. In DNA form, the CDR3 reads TGTGCCAGCTTTTCCCTTTCACCCGGTACGCAGTATTTT.

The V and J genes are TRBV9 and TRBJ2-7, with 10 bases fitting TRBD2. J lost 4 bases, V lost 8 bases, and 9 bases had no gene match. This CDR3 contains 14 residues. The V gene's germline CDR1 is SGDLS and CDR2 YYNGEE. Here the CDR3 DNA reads TGTGCCAGTGCTTTAGCGGGAGGAGGTTACGAGCAGTACTTC. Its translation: CASALAGGGYEQYF.

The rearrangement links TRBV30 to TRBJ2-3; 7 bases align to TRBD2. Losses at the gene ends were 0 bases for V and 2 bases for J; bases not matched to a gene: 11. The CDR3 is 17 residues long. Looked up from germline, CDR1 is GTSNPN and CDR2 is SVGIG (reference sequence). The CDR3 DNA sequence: TGTGCCTGGAGTGTAGGGACTATGTCTTCCCACACAGATACGCAGTATTTT. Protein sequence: CAWSVGTMSSHTDTQYF.

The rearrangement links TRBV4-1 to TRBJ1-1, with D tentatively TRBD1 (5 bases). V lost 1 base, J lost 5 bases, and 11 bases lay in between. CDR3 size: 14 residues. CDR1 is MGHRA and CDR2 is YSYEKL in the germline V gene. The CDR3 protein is CASSQGSGGTEAFF. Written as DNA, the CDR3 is TGCGCCAGCAGCCAAGGTTCGGGGGGGACTGAAGCTTTCTTT.